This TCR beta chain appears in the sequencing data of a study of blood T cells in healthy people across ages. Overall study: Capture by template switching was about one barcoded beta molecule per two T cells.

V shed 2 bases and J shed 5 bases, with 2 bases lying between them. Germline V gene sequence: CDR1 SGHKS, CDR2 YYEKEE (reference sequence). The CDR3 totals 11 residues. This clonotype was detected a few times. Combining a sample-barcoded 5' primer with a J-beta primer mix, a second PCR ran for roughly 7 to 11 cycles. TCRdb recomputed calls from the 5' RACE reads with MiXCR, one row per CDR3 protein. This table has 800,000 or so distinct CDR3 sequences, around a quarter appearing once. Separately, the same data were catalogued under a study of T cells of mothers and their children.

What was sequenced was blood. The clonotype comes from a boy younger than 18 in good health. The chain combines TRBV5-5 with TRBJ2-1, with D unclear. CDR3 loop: CASSFDNEQFF. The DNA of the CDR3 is TGTGCCAGCAGCTTTGACAATGAGCAGTTCTTC.